What follows are 4 T cell receptor beta chains derived from one specimen sequenced in a study of PD-1 blockade in classical Hodgkin lymphoma. The patients all showed relapse after autologous stem cell transplantation, while their brentuximab vedotin exposure varied. Generated by immunoSEQ multiplex PCR, the TCRdb table keeps only in-frame clones and is missing some. The data show 60,000 or so clones, around nine tenths seen once. The input for sequencing was peripheral blood mononuclear cells (PBMCs), taken at baseline. The receptor set was obtained from a human donor with classical Hodgkin lymphoma.

The chain combines TRBV20-1 with TRBJ1-5; D gene ambiguous. Trimming took 7 bases from V and 4 from J, leaving 5 bases between them. This CDR3 contains 10 residues. Germline loops: CDR1 DFQATT, CDR2 SNEGSKA (reference sequence). Written as DNA, the CDR3 is TGCAGTGGCGGGAATCAGCCCCAGCATTTT. Protein product: CSGGNQPQHF.

The V call is TRBV14, the J call TRBJ2-7, with D tentatively TRBD1 (6 bases). This CDR3 has 13 amino acids. The V gene lost 1 base and the J gene lost 4 bases, with 8 bases spanning the gap. Germline CDR1 is SGHDN and CDR2 is FVKESK. The CDR3 region is CASSQVGHYEQYF. The CDR3, as DNA: TGTGCCAGCAGCCAAGTGGGACATTACGAGCAGTACTTC. Variable domain in full (rest from reference TRBV14 and TRBJ2-7): EAGVTQFPSHSVIEKGQTVTLRCDPISGHDNLYWYRRVMGKEIKFLLHFVKESKQDESGMPNNRFLAERTGGTYSTLKVQPAELEDSGVYFCASSQVGHYEQYFGPGTRLTVT.

V gene TRBV5-6 combines with J gene TRBJ2-3; TRBD2 aligns across 8 bases. The germline V gene encodes CDR1 SGHDT and CDR2 YYEEEE. The CDR3 is 14 amino acids. With V trimmed by 3 bases and J by 2 bases, 2 bases remained unmatched. The CDR3 DNA reads as TGTGCCAGCAGCTATAGCGGGGCCACAGATACGCAGTATTTT. Amino acids: CASSYSGATDTQYF.

The chain couples TRBV2 to TRBJ2-5, with 7 bases fitting TRBD2. The length of the CDR3 is 12 residues. J was trimmed by 5 bases and V by 8 bases; bases with no gene match: 5. The germline CDR1 and CDR2 sequences are SNHLY and FYNNEI. The CDR3 loop reads CASGGGEETQYF. The CDR3 DNA follows: TGTGCCAGCGGGGGGGGTGAGGAGACCCAGTACTTC.